The following is a T cell receptor beta chain sequence with its context. Its specificity is unknown. The V segment lost 4 bases and the J segment 1 base; nucleotides outside the gene matches: 2. The CDR3 consists of 15 residues. Germline V lookup: CDR1 MNHNS, CDR2 SASEGT. This entry belongs to a study of vaccination and CD4 T cells after COVID-19. Sequenced with the Oncomine TCR Beta short-read assay was DNA taken from cultured CD4+ T cells. It was cultured CD4+ T cells from which genomic DNA was extracted. TCRdb reprocessed the PCR reads with MiXCR, giving one entry per CDR3 protein. Among roughly 15,000 distinct CDR3 sequences listed, 40% to 60% were seen once. Treatment in this sample: 10-day PBMC culture with coronavirus spike peptide pools or control peptides (ViraFEST assay). Per-well cultures of around 2 million PBMCs received around 10 IU/ml IL-2 and about 9.1 ug/ml peptide pools.

Sequences were obtained from CD4+ T cells from blood, cultured in vitro. The TCR originated in a human donor who had recovered from COVID-19. The V call is TRBV6-1, the J call TRBJ1-4, with 8 bases identical to TRBD1. CDR3 in amino acids: CASSGQGRTNEKLFF. DNA of the CDR3: TGTGCCAGCAGTGGACAGGGGAGAACTAATGAAAAACTGTTTTTT.